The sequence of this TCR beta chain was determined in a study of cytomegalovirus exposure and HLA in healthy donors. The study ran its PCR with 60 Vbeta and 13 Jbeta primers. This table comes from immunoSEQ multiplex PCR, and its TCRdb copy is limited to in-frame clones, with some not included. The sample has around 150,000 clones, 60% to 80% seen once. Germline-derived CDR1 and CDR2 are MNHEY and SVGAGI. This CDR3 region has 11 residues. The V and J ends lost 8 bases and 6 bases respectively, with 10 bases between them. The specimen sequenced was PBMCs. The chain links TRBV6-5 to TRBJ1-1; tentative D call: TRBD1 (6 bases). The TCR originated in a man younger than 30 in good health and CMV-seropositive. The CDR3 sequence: CASGGGPEAFF. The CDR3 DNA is TGTGCCAGCGGGGGGGGCCCTGAAGCTTTCTTT.